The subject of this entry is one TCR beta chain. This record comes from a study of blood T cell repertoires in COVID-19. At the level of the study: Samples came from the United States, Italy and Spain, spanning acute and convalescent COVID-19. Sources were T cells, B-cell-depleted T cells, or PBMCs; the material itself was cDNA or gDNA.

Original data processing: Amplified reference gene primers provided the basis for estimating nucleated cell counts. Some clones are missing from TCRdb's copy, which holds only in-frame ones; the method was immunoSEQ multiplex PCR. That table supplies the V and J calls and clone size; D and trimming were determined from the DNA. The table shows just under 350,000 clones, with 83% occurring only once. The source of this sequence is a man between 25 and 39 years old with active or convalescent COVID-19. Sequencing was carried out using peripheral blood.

The CDR3 loop reads CASSYLTGSNSPLHF. The CDR3, as DNA: TGTGCCAGCAGTTACCTGACAGGGTCGAATTCACCCCTCCACTTT. The chain recombines TRBV6-2 or TRBV6-3 with TRBJ1-6; 7 nucleotides align to TRBD1. There are 15 residues in the CDR3. Germline V lookup: CDR1 MNHEY, CDR2 SVGEGT. J gave up 7 bases and V 2 bases, and 5 bases lay outside the gene matches.